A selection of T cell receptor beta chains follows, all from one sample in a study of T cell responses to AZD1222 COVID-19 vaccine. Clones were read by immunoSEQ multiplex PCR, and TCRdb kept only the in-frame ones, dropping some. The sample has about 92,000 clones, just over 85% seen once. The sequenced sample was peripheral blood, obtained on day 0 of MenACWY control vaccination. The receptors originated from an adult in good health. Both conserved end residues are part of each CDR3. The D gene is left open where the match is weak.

CDR3 protein: CASSLGSGLNEQFF
D gene: .
V gene: TRBV7-9
J gene: TRBJ2-1

CDR3 protein: CASSPTTTEAFF
D gene: .
V gene: TRBV28
J gene: TRBJ1-1

CDR3 protein: CSVDSGVADTQYF
D gene: .
V gene: TRBV29-1
J gene: TRBJ2-3

CDR3 protein: CASNDFTRGLITGELFF
D gene: TRBD1
V gene: TRBV2
J gene: TRBJ2-2

CDR3 protein: CASSRAPLTSASSYNEQFF
D gene: TRBD2
V gene: TRBV18
J gene: TRBJ2-1

CDR3 protein: CASSDRGGYTF
D gene: TRBD1
V gene: TRBV5-1
J gene: TRBJ1-2

CDR3 protein: CASSSYRDRASYEQYF
D gene: TRBD1
V gene: TRBV5-8
J gene: TRBJ2-7

CDR3 protein: CASSEHRDRGPYEQYF
D gene: TRBD1
V gene: TRBV7-8
J gene: TRBJ2-7

CDR3 protein: CASSLGGDSYEQYF
D gene: .
V gene: TRBV5-1
J gene: TRBJ2-7

CDR3 protein: CSVAILGQGTYEQYF
D gene: TRBD1
V gene: TRBV29-1
J gene: TRBJ2-7

CDR3 protein: CASSRGTDNQPQHF
D gene: TRBD1
V gene: TRBV27
J gene: TRBJ1-5

CDR3 protein: CAWSLSRRDYGYTF
D gene: .
V gene: TRBV30
J gene: TRBJ1-2

CDR3 protein: CASSLGGYQNEQFF
D gene: .
V gene: TRBV5-1
J gene: TRBJ2-1

CDR3 protein: CASSQGGPAFF
D gene: .
V gene: TRBV14
J gene: TRBJ1-1

CDR3 protein: CASSILERDPSSYNEQFF
D gene: TRBD2
V gene: TRBV5-6
J gene: TRBJ2-1

CDR3 protein: CAWNRGISGSPLHF
D gene: .
V gene: TRBV30
J gene: TRBJ1-6

CDR3 protein: CASSRSGGDEQYF
D gene: TRBD1
V gene: TRBV19
J gene: TRBJ2-7

CDR3 protein: CASSITGLSTDTQYF
D gene: .
V gene: TRBV19
J gene: TRBJ2-3

CDR3 protein: CAISWAAGGLDEQYF
D gene: TRBD1
V gene: TRBV10-3
J gene: TRBJ2-7

CDR3 protein: CASSLGGSNTEAFF
D gene: .
V gene: TRBV7-6
J gene: TRBJ1-1

CDR3 protein: CATSLSGANVLTF
D gene: .
V gene: TRBV24-1
J gene: TRBJ2-6

CDR3 protein: CSVAQTNEKLFF
D gene: .
V gene: TRBV29-1
J gene: TRBJ1-4

CDR3 protein: CASSQGRNTEAFF
D gene: .
V gene: TRBV3-1/TRBV3-2
J gene: TRBJ1-1

CDR3 protein: CASSPAPGRANYGYTF
D gene: .
V gene: TRBV18
J gene: TRBJ1-2

CDR3 protein: CASSLGTGSPYEQYF
D gene: .
V gene: TRBV5-6
J gene: TRBJ2-7

CDR3 protein: CASSRGTGGIYEQYF
D gene: TRBD1
V gene: TRBV18
J gene: TRBJ2-7

CDR3 protein: CASSPAGGGNTGELFF
D gene: .
V gene: TRBV5-4
J gene: TRBJ2-2

CDR3 protein: CASSFQGGGYTF
D gene: .
V gene: TRBV7-2
J gene: TRBJ1-2

CDR3 protein: CAISESQGNTIYF
D gene: .
V gene: TRBV10-3
J gene: TRBJ1-3

CDR3 protein: CASSYDIGLPYNEQFF
D gene: .
V gene: TRBV5-6
J gene: TRBJ2-1

CDR3 protein: CASRATSGSTDTQYF
D gene: TRBD2
V gene: TRBV2
J gene: TRBJ2-3

CDR3 protein: CASSPPRTSGTYTGELFF
D gene: TRBD2
V gene: TRBV18
J gene: TRBJ2-2

CDR3 protein: CASPSGSISVSGGYTF
D gene: .
V gene: TRBV5-6
J gene: TRBJ1-2

CDR3 protein: CASSLDQGANQPQHF
D gene: TRBD1
V gene: TRBV5-4
J gene: TRBJ1-5

CDR3 protein: CASSLESLSNYGYTF
D gene: .
V gene: TRBV2
J gene: TRBJ1-2

CDR3 protein: CASSLSGRPRTQYF
D gene: .
V gene: TRBV27
J gene: TRBJ2-3

CDR3 protein: CASSEASQLYGYTF
D gene: .
V gene: TRBV6-1
J gene: TRBJ1-2

CDR3 protein: CASSPGDWDNEQFF
D gene: .
V gene: TRBV7-2
J gene: TRBJ2-1

CDR3 protein: CASSLADEQYF
D gene: .
V gene: TRBV5-6
J gene: TRBJ2-7

CDR3 protein: CASSSLGRVNSDTQYF
D gene: .
V gene: TRBV5-1
J gene: TRBJ2-3

CDR3 protein: CAWDQGGGYTF
D gene: .
V gene: TRBV30
J gene: TRBJ1-2